This TCR beta chain was obtained from a study of CD8 T cells in ankylosing spondylitis. CDR3 length: 14 residues. After removal of 5 bases from V and 1 base from J, the junction contained 3 bases not matched to a gene. The V gene's germline CDR1 is SGHVS and CDR2 FQNEAQ. This clonotype was counted a few times. Each CDR3 protein gets one entry after TCRdb re-called the 5' RACE reads with MiXCR. Of approximately 92,000 distinct CDR3 sequences in the sample, around 10% are singletons; the top ten hold roughly 5.5%. The specimen sequenced was blood, either unsorted or a sorted T cell fraction (not recorded which). The clonotype originates from a male donor with ankylosing spondylitis or in good health (not recorded which). The rearrangement links TRBV7-8 to TRBJ2-5; 8 bases agree with TRBD1. In nucleotides, the CDR3 is TGTGCCAGCAGCCCCGACAGGGGCCAAGAGACCCAGTACTTC. The encoded protein is CASSPDRGQETQYF.